Listed below are T cell receptor beta chains from one sample, sequenced in a study of T cells after yellow fever vaccination. MiXCR, applied by TCRdb to the 5' RACE reads, yields one record per CDR3 protein. In the table there are 200,000 to 250,000 distinct CDR3 sequences, 6.9% of which are singletons. The starting material was CD4+ T cells sorted from PBMCs, obtained 15 days after the yellow fever booster vaccination. These receptors were collected from a man younger than 40 who received the YFV17D yellow fever vaccine. Both conserved end residues are trimmed from each CDR3. D genes are given only for firm matches.

d_gene,v_gene,CDR3aa
TRBD2,TRBV4-3,ASSQTSSGSGVADTQY
NA,TRBV5-1,ASSVDPKSYEQY
NA,TRBV20-1,CARTVGRHPYNEQF
NA,TRBV12-3/TRBV12-4,ASSQQGRTEAF
NA,TRBV3-1,ASSLKRGDNTEAF
TRBD2,TRBV29-1,SAFGLAGNEQF
NA,TRBV10-3,AIGPRSDTGELF
NA,TRBV20-1,SARDLSSPKETQY
NA,TRBV7-2,ASSLVQPTGELF
NA,TRBV20-1,SAKPAPSYEQY
NA,TRBV2,ASSESFAGGEQY
TRBD1,TRBV11-2,GTGGQTYTEAF
NA,TRBV29-1,SVSNSGANVLT
TRBD2,TRBV5-1,ASSLEGGRLADTQY
NA,TRBV4-2,ASSQDPQTDTQY
TRBD2,TRBV20-1,SASILAGGPNTQY
NA,TRBV9,ASSVGTLPQETQY
NA,TRBV5-1,ASSPGVGTYNEQF
NA,TRBV24-1,ATSDPADTQY
TRBD2,TRBV6-2/TRBV6-3,ASRIVAGGETQY
NA,TRBV5-1,ASSLDSENIQY
NA,TRBV5-1,ASSLDGMNTEAF
TRBD1,TRBV5-1,ASSSGQGISTDTQY
NA,TRBV12-3/TRBV12-4,ASTSLDTQY
NA,TRBV4-3,ASSLETQRTVSYEQY
TRBD1,TRBV7-2,ASSLGTGVYEQY
NA,TRBV24-1,ATSDSPGEKLF
TRBD2,TRBV12-3/TRBV12-4,ASSPRTSGDEQF
NA,TRBV5-5,ASSLRAGPTFSYNEQF
NA,TRBV29-1,SVEAPRGEQF
TRBD2,TRBV5-1,ASSFGGGETQY
NA,TRBV28,ASSLGKGGTQY
TRBD2,TRBV20-1,SARLAGVPDTQY
NA,TRBV20-1,SAGHNEQF
TRBD1,TRBV15,ATSNGQGLSYEQY
TRBD2,TRBV6-2/TRBV6-3,ASSLFGAGGRTGELF
TRBD2,TRBV7-9,ASSLTGTSGRNEQY
TRBD2,TRBV14,ASSRGGLETQY
TRBD2,TRBV7-2,ASRKSSGREDEQF
NA,TRBV7-2,ASSLSGGEYGYT
NA,TRBV20-1,SAHLHRFNQPQH
NA,TRBV28,ASSLGVGGPRNEQF
TRBD2,TRBV3-1,ASSQGRLAGLETQY
NA,TRBV12-3/TRBV12-4,ASSQKRASDYNEQF
TRBD1,TRBV27,ASSPGQPIYEQY
NA,TRBV7-2,ASSLAGHTGELF
TRBD1,TRBV11-2,ASSMGQKNTEAF
NA,TRBV20-1,SAITGNRELF